This T cell receptor (beta chain) was captured by sequencing in a study of T cells in Graves' hyperthyroidism and ophthalmopathy. Germline trimming cut 6 bases from V and 1 base from J; bases unmatched to any gene: 5. The CDR3 spans 16 residues. Germline CDR1 SGHTA, CDR2 FQGNSA. This clonotype was observed at least ten times. The source material, RNA transcripts, was used to amplify TCR beta CDR3 regions. A first-round RT-PCR of the TCR CDR3 used the HTBI primer set. A single record per CDR3 protein comes from TCRdb applying MiXCR to the multiplex PCR reads. The table includes approximately 300,000 distinct CDR3 sequences, approximately 15% detected once.

This TCR was recovered from a man aged 30-40 years with Graves' hyperthyroidism. V is TRBV7-2 and J is TRBJ2-5; 13 bases match TRBD2. The specimen sequenced was blood. In nucleotides, the CDR3 is TGTGCCAGCAGACCCGGACTAGCGGGAGTCCAAGAGACCCAGTACTTC. It encodes CASRPGLAGVQETQYF.